Below are 19 T cell receptor beta chains sequenced from a single sample in a study of regulatory T cells in long-lasting Graves disease. Relying on iRepertoire HTBI primers and Arm-PCR of CDR3 regions, the team built TCR beta libraries. TCRdb used MiXCR to reprocess the multiplex PCR reads, holding one entry per CDR3 protein. The sample consists of about 450,000 distinct CDR3 sequences, about 15% of them appearing once. Regarding time point: newly diagnosed GD, antithyroid drugs for less than 3 months. The TCR library used RNA extracted from PBMCs. This sample was shared with a second study, whose subject was T cells in Graves' hyperthyroidism and ophthalmopathy.

Material: peripheral blood mononuclear cells (PBMCs), obtained at new diagnosis, from a patient treated with antithyroid drugs. These receptors were obtained from a woman aged 45-65 years with Graves disease.

Notes on this clonotype: A read error may explain this, as a much larger clone is one base away. This chain uses TRBV5-1 with TRBJ1-1, with D perhaps TRBD1 (5 bases). Germline CDR1 is SGHRS and CDR2 is YFSETQ. The CDR3 extends over 13 amino acids. V shed 3 bases and J shed 9 bases, with 15 bases lying between them. The CDR3 spells CASSWQGELKAFF. The CDR3, as DNA: TGCGCCAGCAGCTGGCAGGGTGAGCTTAAAGCTTTCTTT.

This clonotype was found many times. The chain employs TRBV12-3 or TRBV12-4 and TRBJ2-7; no firm D call. There are 14 residues in the CDR3. Deletions cut 1 base from V and 2 bases from J, with 9 bases between. Written as DNA, the CDR3 is TGTGCCAGCAGTTTAGGTCCAGGTCCCTACGAGCAGTACTTC. Its protein product is CASSLGPGPYEQYF.

This clonotype was detected ten times or more. This chain joins TRBV5-1 and TRBJ2-7; 8 nucleotides align to TRBD1. The V gene's germline CDR1 is SGHRS and CDR2 YFSETQ. This CDR3 region has 16 residues. With 0 bases clipped from V and 6 bases from J, the junction kept 11 bases outside the gene matches. The CDR3 loop reads CASSLVGPGQASEQYF. The CDR3 nucleotides read TGCGCCAGCAGCTTGGTCGGACCGGGACAGGCATCCGAGCAGTACTTC.

This chain links TRBV9 with TRBJ2-1; D is ambiguous. The germline V gene encodes CDR1 SGDLS and CDR2 YYNGEE. V shed 1 base and J shed 0 bases, with 8 bases lying between them. This CDR3 has 15 residues. This CDR3 reads CASSVSDLSYNEQFF. Here the CDR3 DNA reads TGTGCCAGCAGCGTAAGTGACCTCTCCTACAATGAGCAGTTCTTC.

The chain combines TRBV7-3 with TRBJ1-6; D ambiguous. This CDR3 is 14 amino acids long. From germline, CDR1 is SGHTA and CDR2 FQGTGA. Deletions cut 3 bases from V and 7 bases from J, with 10 bases between. This CDR3 reads CASSFGSDNSPLHF. The CDR3 coding sequence is TGTGCCAGCAGCTTCGGTTCCGACAATTCACCCCTCCACTTT.

This clonotype was seen ten or more times. A read error is likely, as this CDR3 ends without the conserved phenylalanine or tryptophan. The chain carries TRBV11-2 and TRBJ2-3; 10 nucleotides line up with TRBD2. Germline loops: CDR1 SGHAT, CDR2 FQNNGV. There are 16 residues in the CDR3. V gave up 3 bases and J gave up 0 bases; unmatched junction bases: 3. In DNA form, the CDR3 reads TGTGCCAGCAGCTTTGGACTAGCGGCTAGCACAGATACGCAGTATTCT. Its translation is CASSFGLAASTDTQYS.

This clonotype was recorded at least ten times. The rearrangement joins TRBV28 to TRBJ1-1; D unclear. CDR1 and CDR2 (germline): MDHEN, SYDVKM. V lost 0 bases and J 8 bases, leaving 13 bases between the germline ends. The CDR3 sequence is 14 residues long. The CDR3 DNA reads TGTGCCAGCAGTTTATGGCGGGTTAGAGTAGAAGCTTTCTTT. Translation: CASSLWRVRVEAFF.

This clonotype was counted only a few times. This chain uses TRBV28 with TRBJ1-5; 11 bases line up with TRBD1. The CDR3 extends over 15 amino acids. Germline V gene sequence: CDR1 MDHEN, CDR2 SYDVKM. With 5 bases clipped from V and 7 bases from J, the junction kept 7 bases outside the gene matches. DNA of the CDR3: TGTGCCAGCAGTCCCCTGGACAGGGGGCTCCAGCCCCAGCATTTT. Amino acid sequence: CASSPLDRGLQPQHF. The full variable domain, completed using reference TRBV28 and TRBJ1-5, is DVKVTQSSRYLVKRTGEKVFLECVQDMDHENMFWYRQDPGLGLRLIYFSYDVKMKEKGDIPEGYSVSREKKERFSLILESASTNQTSMYLCASSPLDRGLQPQHFGDGTRLSIL.

V usage is TRBV7-9 and J usage is TRBJ1-2; unclear D gene. Per the germline V gene, CDR1 is SEHNR and CDR2 is FQNEAQ (reference sequence). This CDR3 contains 14 residues. The V end lost 5 bases, the J end lost 2 bases, and 12 bases lay between the germline ends. CDR3 loop: CASSGPQANYGYTF. The CDR3 DNA reads as TGTGCCAGCAGCGGACCGCAGGCGAACTATGGCTACACCTTC.

This clonotype was counted ten times or more. The chain combines TRBV28 with TRBJ2-6; TRBD1 aligns across 9 bases. Trimming took 6 bases from V and 4 from J; bases not matched to a gene: 10. From germline, CDR1 is MDHEN and CDR2 SYDVKM. The CDR3 has 17 residues. The CDR3 sequence is CASSRTGTGTGANVLTF. CDR3 coding DNA: TGTGCCAGCAGCCGGACCGGGACAGGGACCGGGGCCAACGTCCTGACTTTC.

This clonotype was seen a single time. V and J are TRBV6-2 or TRBV6-3 and TRBJ1-1, with D uncertain. CDR1 and CDR2 (germline): MNHEY, SVGEGT. With 6 bases removed from V and 5 bases from J, the gap between germline ends came to 13 bases. CDR3 length equals 13 residues. The DNA of the CDR3 is TGTGCCAGCAGGTTTACGATACGAACTGAAGCTTTCTTT. Its translation is CASRFTIRTEAFF.

The sample holds many counts of this clonotype. This chain links TRBV28 with TRBJ2-7; D is unresolved. Germline loops: CDR1 MDHEN, CDR2 SYDVKM. The V gene lost 5 bases and the J gene lost 2 bases, with 10 bases spanning the gap. This CDR3 comprises 13 residues. For the CDR3, the DNA is TGTGCCAGCAGTCCGACAAAGCCCTACGAGCAGTACTTC. It codes for CASSPTKPYEQYF.

The chain recombines TRBV11-2 with TRBJ2-7, with 11 positions matching TRBD1. The CDR3 consists of 15 residues. With V trimmed by 5 bases and J by 3 bases, 6 bases remained unmatched. CDR1 is SGHAT, CDR2 FQNNGV, per germline. The CDR3 is CASSGQGAILYEQYF. The CDR3 coding sequence is TGTGCCAGCAGCGGACAGGGGGCCATTCTCTACGAGCAGTACTTC.

This clonotype was seen repeatedly, ten times or more. The chain is built from TRBV28 and TRBJ2-7; maybe TRBD1 (6 bases). CDR3 length equals 13 residues. Germline V gene lookup returns CDR1 MDHEN and CDR2 SYDVKM. V lost 4 bases and J lost 3, with 10 bases in between. CDR3 in amino acids: CASSSAQGYEQYF. The CDR3 nucleotides are TGTGCCAGCAGTTCCGCACAGGGCTACGAGCAGTACTTC. Looking up the rest from reference TRBV28 and TRBJ2-7 gives the full variable domain: DVKVTQSSRYLVKRTGEKVFLECVQDMDHENMFWYRQDPGLGLRLIYFSYDVKMKEKGDIPEGYSVSREKKERFSLILESASTNQTSMYLCASSSAQGYEQYFGPGTRLTVT.

The chain couples TRBV20-1 to TRBJ2-7; D unclear. This CDR3 is 15 amino acids long. The germline CDR1 and CDR2 sequences are DFQATT and SNEGSKA (reference sequence). V was pared by 1 base and J by 2 bases, with 15 bases between. CDR3 protein: CSARGVLMETYEQYF. The CDR3 DNA reads as TGCAGTGCTAGAGGAGTGCTGATGGAGACCTACGAGCAGTACTTC.

This clonotype was recorded at least ten times. CDR3 coding DNA: TGTGCCAGCAGTGCGCAGACAGGGGGCCGAAACACCATATATTTT. This gives the protein CASSAQTGGRNTIYF. The J gene is TRBJ1-3, the V gene TRBV6-1; the match to TRBD1 covers 10 bases. Per the germline V gene, CDR1 is MNHNS and CDR2 is SASEGT. V lost 4 bases to trimming and J lost 5 bases; unmatched junction nucleotides: 5. The CDR3 extends over 15 amino acids.

At least ten counts were recorded for this clonotype. The CDR3 DNA reads TGTGCCAGCAAAGCAGGGACGGCTGGAAACACCATATATTTT. Translating gives CASKAGTAGNTIYF. The chain recombines TRBV28 with TRBJ1-3; TRBD1 might be the D (5 bases). From germline, CDR1 is MDHEN and CDR2 SYDVKM. V was trimmed by 7 bases and J by 2 bases, leaving 12 bases between them. The CDR3 consists of 14 residues.

This clonotype was seen once. With a much larger clone just one base away, this may be a read error. The chain is built from TRBV2 and TRBJ2-1; 14 bases are a match to TRBD2. Germline values: CDR1 SNHLY, CDR2 FYNNEI. There are 16 residues in the CDR3. The CDR3 protein is CASSERTSGRLGERFF. CDR3 nucleotide sequence: TGTGCCAGCAGTGAGCGGACTAGCGGGAGGCTTGGTGAGCGGTTCTTC.

In this sample, this clonotype turned up many times. The V call is TRBV12-3 or TRBV12-4, the J call TRBJ2-3, with D perhaps TRBD1 or TRBD2 (6 bases each). The CDR3 totals 14 residues. V lost 2 bases to trimming and J lost 5 bases, with 11 bases between them. The CDR3 region has the DNA TGTGCCAGCAGTTTAACGGGGGCGGGAGATACGCAGTATTTT. Amino acids: CASSLTGAGDTQYF.